Many counts were recorded for the clone carrying this TCR beta chain. Its antigen is unknown. Clinical symptoms, serum thyroxine, TRAb, thyroid ultrasound and orbital computed tomography informed diagnoses. The record originates from a study of T cells in Graves' hyperthyroidism and ophthalmopathy. Findings and caveats of the study: A model of 13 V-J pairs discriminated ophthalmopathy from stable hyperthyroidism. In validation, the model predicted ophthalmopathy. These predictions came a median roughly six months before onset.

TCR beta CDR3 regions were amplified from RNA. In the first-round RT-PCR of the TCR CDR3, the HTBI primer set was used. TCRdb reprocessed the multiplex PCR reads via MiXCR and lists one record per CDR3 protein. The sample shows roughly 500,000 distinct CDR3 sequences, around 50% of them seen only once. The receptor was derived from an adult woman with Graves' disease, either hyperthyroidism or ophthalmopathy (not recorded which). Sequenced: peripheral blood or thyroid tissue (not recorded which).

Written as DNA, the CDR3 is TGTGCCAGCAGTGAGAACAGGGGGCGAAACGTGGCCCAGTACTTC. Protein product: CASSENRGRNVAQYF. This chain links TRBV27 with TRBJ2-5, with 9 positions matching TRBD1. V was pared by 5 bases and J by 9 bases, with 13 bases of the junction left unmatched. The V gene's germline CDR1 is MNHEY and CDR2 SMNVEV (reference sequence). The CDR3 has 15 amino acids.